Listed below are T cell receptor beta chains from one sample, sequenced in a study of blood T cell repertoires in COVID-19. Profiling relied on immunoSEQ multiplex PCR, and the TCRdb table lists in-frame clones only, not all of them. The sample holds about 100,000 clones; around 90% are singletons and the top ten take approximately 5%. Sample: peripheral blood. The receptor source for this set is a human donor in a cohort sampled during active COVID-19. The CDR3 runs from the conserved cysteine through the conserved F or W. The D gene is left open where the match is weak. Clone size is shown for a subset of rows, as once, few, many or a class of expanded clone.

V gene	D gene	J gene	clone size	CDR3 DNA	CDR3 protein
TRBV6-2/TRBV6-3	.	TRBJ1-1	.	TGTGCCAGCAGTTACTCGCGGGACACTGAAGCTTTCTTT	CASSYSRDTEAFF
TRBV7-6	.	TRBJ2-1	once	TGTGCCAGCAGCTTAGGGGGGGGCCCCAGCTCCTACAATGAGCAGTTCTTC	CASSLGGGPSSYNEQFF
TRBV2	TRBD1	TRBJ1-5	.	TGTGCCAGCAGCCCGACAGGGCGAGATCAGCCCCAGCATTTT	CASSPTGRDQPQHF
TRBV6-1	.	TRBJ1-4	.	TGTGCCAGCAGTGAAGGGAGCGGGAATGAAAAACTGTTTTTT	CASSEGSGNEKLFF
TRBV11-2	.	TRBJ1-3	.	TGTGCCAGCAGGAGGGTGTCGGGGGGGCGCTCTGGAAACACCATATATTTT	CASRRVSGGRSGNTIYF
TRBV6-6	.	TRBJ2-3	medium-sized	TGTGCCAGCAGTTACTCGCTTTCCGGTACGCAGTATTTT	CASSYSLSGTQYF
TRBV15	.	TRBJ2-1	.	TGTGCCACCAGCAGAGTTGGAGGGAGACGGATTTCCAATGAGCAGTTCTTC	CATSRVGGRRISNEQFF
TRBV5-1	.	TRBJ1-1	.	TGCGCCAGCAGCTTGGAGGGCAGGGTGGGCACTGAAGCTTTCTTT	CASSLEGRVGTEAFF
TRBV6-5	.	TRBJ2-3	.	TGTGCCAGCAGTAGGGAGCCCCGACCGGCAGATACGCAGTATTTT	CASSREPRPADTQYF
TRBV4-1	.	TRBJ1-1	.	TGCGCCAGCAGCCAGAATGTTATTACAGTGAACACTGAAGCTTTCTTT	CASSQNVITVNTEAFF
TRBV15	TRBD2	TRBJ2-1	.	TGCGGGACTAGCGGGAATAATGAGCAGTTCTTC	CGTSGNNEQFF
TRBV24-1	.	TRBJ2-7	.	TGTGCCACCAGTGACCTCACCACAGGGTCCGAGCAGTACTTC	CATSDLTTGSEQYF
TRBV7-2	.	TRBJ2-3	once	TGTGCCAGCAGCTTCCAGGTACCCACAGATACGCAATATTTT	CASSFQVPTDTQYF
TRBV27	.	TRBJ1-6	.	TGTGCCAGCAGTCTTGGGGGGGCGCGTTCACCCCTCCACTTT	CASSLGGARSPLHF
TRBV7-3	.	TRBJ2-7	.	TGTGCCAGCAGCTATAACCCAGGGGAAGGCTACGAGCAGTACTTC	CASSYNPGEGYEQYF
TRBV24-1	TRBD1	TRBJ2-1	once	TGTGCCACCAGTGATTTAAGGGGACAGGGTTCCAATGAGCAGTTCTTC	CATSDLRGQGSNEQFF